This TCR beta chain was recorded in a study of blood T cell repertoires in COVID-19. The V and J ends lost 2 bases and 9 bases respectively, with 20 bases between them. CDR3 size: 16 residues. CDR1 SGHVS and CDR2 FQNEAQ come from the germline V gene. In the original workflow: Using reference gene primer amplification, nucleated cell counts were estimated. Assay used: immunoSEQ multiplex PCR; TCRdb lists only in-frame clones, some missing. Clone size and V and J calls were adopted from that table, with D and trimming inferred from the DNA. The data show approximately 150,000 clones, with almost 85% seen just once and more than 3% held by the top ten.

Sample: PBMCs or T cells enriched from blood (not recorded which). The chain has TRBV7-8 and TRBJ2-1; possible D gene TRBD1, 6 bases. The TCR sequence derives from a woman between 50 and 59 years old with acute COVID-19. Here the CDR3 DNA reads TGTGCCAGCAGCTTAACAGGGATCCTCGATTTGGGTGAGCAGTTCTTC. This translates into CASSLTGILDLGEQFF.